This T cell receptor (beta chain) was recovered during a study of blood T cell repertoires in COVID-19 (dated by TCRdb to about 2020). Context from the whole study: Samples from collaborators originated in the United States, Italy and Spain and spanned both the acute and convalescent phases of COVID-19. Samples came from the ongoing ImmuneRACE study (first 160 participants) plus 1,254 subjects from 6 global collaborators. Where available, HLA class I and class II types were taken from metadata supplied by the sample provider and were not determined by assay-based typing. The material from the prospective study consisted of cDNA or gDNA derived from T cells, B-cell-depleted T cells, or PBMCs. The sample metadata nearly always contained a de-identified subject ID, COVID-19 status, age in years and sex. A freely available public database, intended as a resource for researchers studying the immune response to SARS-CoV-2, is where the repertoires were released. The dataset comprised deeply sampled blood TCRbeta repertoires from subjects exposed to, actively infected with, or recovered from COVID-19. Here is what the overall study found, with its caveats: The amount of clinical and demographic metadata varied by source and participant and was provided uncurated.

To note about this clone: It lacks a known antigen. Base qualities are not at hand, and no much larger clone is one base apart.

The CDR3, from cysteine to phenylalanine, totals 13 residues. CDR3 DNA only is kept here, 39 bases in frame from base 1. CDR1 SGHAT and CDR2 FQNNGV were looked up in the germline V gene. V was cut back by 1 base and J by 10 bases, leaving a gap of 11 bases between them. The collaborating institutions used their own protocols to collect whole blood in K2EDTA tubes. For TCRbeta analysis, collaborators shipped samples as frozen whole blood, isolated PBMCs, or DNA extracted from either of those sample types. TCRbeta CDR3 regions were amplified from genomic DNA by means of the immunoSEQ Assay, a bias-controlled multiplex PCR. In the source study's methods: The number of nucleated cells in each sample was estimated from the amplification of reference gene primers within the assay. Sequence reads were collapsed and filtered to measure the absolute abundance of every unique TCRbeta CDR3 rearrangement. Productive Simpson clonality was computed per sample as the square root of Simpson's diversity index over productive rearrangements. TCRdb mirrors the immuneACCESS table, restricted to in-frame sequences. Some clones are absent from its copies; in checked studies, under half trace to an unresolved V gene, and the reason for the others is unknown. V and J calls and clone size follow that table, whereas D and trimming were derived from the DNA. Present in this sample are some 110,000 clones, approximately 87% of which were seen just once. The ten largest clones capture approximately 15% of the sample.

The chain is assembled from TRBV11-2 and TRBJ2-1, with a tentative D gene TRBD1 over 5 matching bases. The sequenced material came from peripheral blood. The receptor's source is a man between 45 and 60 years old with acute or convalescent COVID-19. The CDR3 has the sequence CASSLVGGHEQFF. Here is the DNA: TGTGCCAGCAGCTTAGTTGGCGGACACGAGCAGTTCTTC.